Following are 27 T cell receptor beta chains from one sample sequenced in a study of T cells in Graves' hyperthyroidism and ophthalmopathy. Using RNA transcripts as the source, TCR beta CDR3 regions were amplified. In the first-round RT-PCR of the TCR CDR3, the HTBI primer set was used. TCRdb reanalysed the multiplex PCR reads using MiXCR and keeps one entry per CDR3 protein. The sample includes some 700,000 distinct CDR3 sequences, roughly a sixth of them seen just once. Sequencing was performed on blood. The receptors originated from a man aged 45 to 65 with Graves' hyperthyroidism.

This clonotype was counted only a few times. The DNA for the CDR3 is TGTGCCAGCTCACCACCCTCCGGAGAAGGTTGGAATGAGCAGTTCTTC. Translated: CASSPPSGEGWNEQFF. The rearrangement uses TRBV18 and TRBJ2-1; D remains unclear. This CDR3 has 16 residues. V was clipped by 0 bases and J by 7 bases, with 16 bases between them. Looked up from germline, CDR1 is KGHSH and CDR2 is LQKENI.

About this clonotype itself: With a much larger clone just one base away, this may be a read error. The V gene is TRBV19, the J gene TRBJ2-7; a possible D gene is TRBD2 (5 bases). This CDR3 comprises 14 residues. Trimming shortened V by 2 bases and J by 0 bases, and 8 bases separated the two germline ends. From germline, CDR1 is LNHDA and CDR2 SQIVND (reference sequence). The chain's CDR3 is CASSISRDSYEQYF. The CDR3 region has the DNA TGTGCCAGTAGTATATCTCGGGACTCCTACGAGCAGTACTTC.

This rearrangement joins TRBV10-3 to TRBJ1-1, with D possibly being TRBD1 (5 bases). Trimming shortened V by 0 bases and J by 6 bases, and 14 bases separated the two germline ends. The CDR3 is 15 amino acids. The germline CDR1 and CDR2 sequences are ENHRY and SYGVKD. Here the CDR3 reads CAISESGGVEAEAFF. The CDR3 coding sequence is TGTGCCATCAGTGAGTCGGGGGGGGTAGAGGCTGAAGCTTTCTTT.

At least ten counts were recorded for this clonotype. V gene TRBV6-2 or TRBV6-3 combines with J gene TRBJ2-7, with 8 nucleotides matching TRBD1. CDR3 length: 11 residues. Unmatched junction bases numbered 1, after V lost 5 bases and J lost 7 bases. Germline CDR1 reads MNHEY; CDR2 reads SVGEGT. The DNA for the CDR3 is TGTGCCAGCAGTGGACAGGGAGAGCAGTACTTC. Translation: CASSGQGEQYF.

J is TRBJ1-1 and V is TRBV28; 10 bases are a match to TRBD1. Germline CDR1 reads MDHEN; CDR2 reads SYDVKM. After removal of 4 bases from V and 1 base from J, the junction contained 6 bases not matched to a gene. The CDR3 covers 16 residues. The CDR3 nucleotides are TGTGCCAGCAGTTCAGACAGGGGGCCAGGGAACACTGAAGCTTTCTTT. This encodes CASSSDRGPGNTEAFF.

The sample holds a few counts of this clonotype. The genes are TRBV7-9 and TRBJ2-5, with 7 nucleotides matching TRBD2. This CDR3 region has 16 residues. Trimming removed 1 base from V and 3 bases from J; junction bases left unmatched: 8. Germline V gives CDR1 SEHNR, CDR2 FQNEAQ (reference sequence). CDR3 sequence: CASSLGGRTSKETQYF. CDR3 sequence (DNA): TGTGCCAGCAGCTTAGGAGGGAGGACTAGTAAAGAGACCCAGTACTTC.

The CDR3 region is CASSPRDSSNEQFF. The CDR3 DNA follows: TGTGCCAGCAGCCCGAGGGACTCATCAAATGAGCAGTTCTTC. The chain links TRBV7-2 to TRBJ2-1; tentatively, D is TRBD2 (6 bases). The CDR3 totals 14 residues. Between the trimmed V and J ends, which lost 5 bases and 7 bases, there was a span of 15 bases. CDR1 is SGHTA and CDR2 is FQGNSA in the germline V gene.

There are many counts of this clonotype. The rearrangement joins TRBV2 to TRBJ2-7; no definite D call. The CDR3 totals 14 residues. CDR1 and CDR2 (germline): SNHLY, FYNNEI. V gave up 0 bases and J gave up 2 bases, with 8 bases separating them. The CDR3 sequence: CASSEAWVTYEQYF. For the CDR3, the DNA is TGTGCCAGCAGTGAAGCGTGGGTTACCTACGAGCAGTACTTC.

This clonotype has a handful of counts. The chain carries TRBV7-2 and TRBJ2-7; 10 positions agree with TRBD1. This CDR3 has 15 residues. Germline CDR1 and CDR2: SGHTA and FQGNSA. J gave up 2 bases and V 3 bases, and 4 bases lay outside the gene matches. CDR3 in DNA: TGTGCCAGCAGCTTGAGGACAGGGGGTCCCTACGAGCAGTACTTC. This sequence encodes CASSLRTGGPYEQYF.

The genes are TRBV24-1 and TRBJ2-2; D unresolved. Trimming took off 5 bases at V and 2 bases at J, with 11 bases between the two ends. CDR1 is KGHDR, CDR2 SFDVKD, per germline. This CDR3 region has 15 residues. The CDR3 DNA follows: TGTGCCACCAGTGGGGGTAGATTTAACACCGGGGAGCTGTTTTTT. This gives the protein CATSGGRFNTGELFF.

In this sample, this clonotype turned up a few times. The CDR3 DNA reads as TGTGCCAGCAGCCCCGGTATCGGGGGAGAAAAACTGTTTTTT. Translated: CASSPGIGGEKLFF. V usage is TRBV7-2 and J usage is TRBJ1-4; the D gene is possibly TRBD1 (5 bases). CDR1 and CDR2 from the germline V gene are SGHTA and FQGNSA. The CDR3 consists of 14 residues. Deletions cut 5 bases from V and 8 bases from J, with 15 bases between.

This clonotype was seen repeatedly, ten times or more. The rearrangement joins TRBV28 to TRBJ2-1, with D uncertain. The CDR3 runs 15 residues. V shed 8 bases and J shed 6 bases, with 20 bases lying between them. The germline CDR1 and CDR2 sequences are MDHEN and SYDVKM. CDR3 sequence reads: CASGETPPVGNEQFF. The CDR3 DNA is TGTGCCAGCGGCGAGACTCCACCAGTGGGCAATGAGCAGTTCTTC. The variable domain in full, with the rest retrieved from reference TRBV28 and TRBJ2-1, is DVKVTQSSRYLVKRTGEKVFLECVQDMDHENMFWYRQDPGLGLRLIYFSYDVKMKEKGDIPEGYSVSREKKERFSLILESASTNQTSMYLCASGETPPVGNEQFFGPGTRLTVL.

This clonotype was seen only once. The CDR3, as DNA: TGCAGCGTTATCTCCGGATTCGATCAGCCCCAGCATTTT. This gives the protein CSVISGFDQPQHF. The chain joins TRBV29-1 to TRBJ1-5, with no clear D. This CDR3 has 13 amino acids. The germline V and J ends were trimmed by 5 bases and 5 bases, with 13 bases remaining between them. Germline values: CDR1 SQVTM, CDR2 ANQGSEA. The whole variable domain, remainder taken from reference TRBV29-1 and TRBJ1-5, is SAVISQKPSRDICQRGTSLTIQCQVDSQVTMMFWYRQQPGQSLTLIATANQGSEATYESGFVIDKFPISRPNLTFSTLTVSNMSPEDSSIYLCSVISGFDQPQHFGDGTRLSIL.

This clonotype was seen a handful of times. The chain is built from TRBV29-1 and TRBJ1-2; TRBD1 is a possible D gene (5 bases). This CDR3 is 13 amino acids long. Germline assignment: CDR1 SQVTM and CDR2 ANQGSEA. Trimming pared 8 bases from V and 8 bases from J, leaving 21 bases between. The DNA of the CDR3 is TGCAGCCTATATGGGGCGGAAGGAGGAGGCTACACCTTC. It translates to CSLYGAEGGGYTF.

The chain couples TRBV6-1 to TRBJ2-7; D is unclear. The germline CDR1 and CDR2 sequences are MNHNS and SASEGT. V lost 2 bases and J 4 bases, leaving 12 bases between the germline ends. This CDR3 is built from 14 residues. The CDR3 DNA sequence: TGTGCCAGCAGTGAATGGACCCAGAGGTACGAGCAGTACTTC. This sequence encodes CASSEWTQRYEQYF.

The sample holds many counts of this clonotype. The genes are TRBV28 and TRBJ2-2; 7 bases map to TRBD2. CDR3 length: 16 amino acids. Trimming took 6 bases from V and 6 from J; bases not matched to a gene: 13. Germline CDR1 reads MDHEN; CDR2 reads SYDVKM. In DNA, the CDR3 is TGTGCCAGCAGACGTAGGGCGGGGAGGGGTTCCGGGGAGCTGTTTTTT. Amino acids: CASRRRAGRGSGELFF. Filled out from reference TRBV28 and TRBJ2-2, the complete variable domain reads DVKVTQSSRYLVKRTGEKVFLECVQDMDHENMFWYRQDPGLGLRLIYFSYDVKMKEKGDIPEGYSVSREKKERFSLILESASTNQTSMYLCASRRRAGRGSGELFFGEGSRLTVL.

This clonotype was seen only a few times. This rearrangement joins TRBV30 to TRBJ2-5; 8 nucleotides line up with TRBD2. CDR1 GTSNPN and CDR2 SVGIG come from the germline V gene (reference sequence). Trimming cost V 0 bases and J 5 bases; bases outside gene matches: 11. The CDR3 extends over 16 amino acids. CDR3 sequence: CAWSVGLAGGFETQYF. DNA of the CDR3: TGTGCCTGGAGTGTAGGTCTGGCGGGAGGTTTTGAGACCCAGTACTTC. The full variable domain, in which reference TRBV30 and TRBJ2-5 provide the parts outside the CDR3, is SQTIHQWPATLVQPVGSPLSLECTVEGTSNPNLYWYRQAAGRGLQLLFYSVGIGQISSEVPQNLSASRPQDRQFILSSKKLLLSDSGFYLCAWSVGLAGGFETQYFGPGTRLLVL.

This chain links TRBV6-2 or TRBV6-3 with TRBJ2-1; 8 bases are a match to TRBD2. The V gene's germline CDR1 is MNHEY and CDR2 SVGEGT. The CDR3 covers 15 residues. Losses at the gene ends were 5 bases for V and 10 bases for J; bases not matched to a gene: 13. DNA for the CDR3: TGTGCCAGCAGTGCCCAAACGGGAGGGACTGGAGAGCAGTTCTTC. It specifies CASSAQTGGTGEQFF.

Turning to this clonotype: No conserved phenylalanine or tryptophan ends this CDR3, so it is likely a read error. The chain recombines TRBV24-1 with TRBJ2-1; no clear D gene. The CDR3 totals 14 residues. CDR1 and CDR2 from the germline V gene are KGHDR and SFDVKD. The V end lost 5 bases, the J end lost 5 bases, and 12 bases lay between the germline ends. The CDR3 nucleotides are TGTGCCACCAGTGCCCCGACGGGCAACAATGAGCAGTTCTCC. Protein product: CATSAPTGNNEQFS.

This clonotype occurred many times. V usage is TRBV28 and J usage is TRBJ2-7; D unclear. Germline values: CDR1 MDHEN, CDR2 SYDVKM. Trimming took off 3 bases at V and 7 bases at J, with 22 bases between the two ends. The CDR3 runs to 16 residues. CDR3 nucleotides: TGTGCCAGCAGTTTTTACTTACCCTCAAGCCCATCTGAGCAGTACTTC. Protein sequence: CASSFYLPSSPSEQYF.

This clonotype was observed many times. The V gene is TRBV12-3 or TRBV12-4, the J gene TRBJ2-2; D possibly corresponds to TRBD2 (7 bases). V was cut by 6 bases and J by 6 bases, with 17 bases left in between. This CDR3 is built from 15 residues. Here the CDR3 reads CASSPREGGSGELFF. DNA for the CDR3: TGTGCCAGCAGCCCCAGGGAGGGGGGATCCGGGGAGCTGTTTTTT.

This clonotype occurred many times. The chain recombines TRBV27 with TRBJ1-2; 8 nucleotides match TRBD1. CDR1 is MNHEY, CDR2 SMNVEV, per germline (reference sequence). Trimming cost V 5 bases and J 4 bases; bases outside gene matches: 3. CDR3 length: 13 residues. This CDR3 reads CASSVQGAYGYTF. The DNA for the CDR3 is TGTGCCAGCAGTGTCCAGGGGGCCTATGGCTACACCTTC.

There are a few counts of this clonotype. V is TRBV28 and J is TRBJ2-4; the D call may be TRBD1 or TRBD2 (6 bases each). Germline V gives CDR1 MDHEN, CDR2 SYDVKM. This CDR3 region has 16 residues. V lost 5 bases and J lost 1, with 15 bases in between. CDR3 protein: CASSRFRGVAKNIQYF. In DNA form, the CDR3 reads TGTGCCAGCAGTCGCTTTAGGGGGGTGGCCAAAAACATTCAGTACTTC.

This clonotype was seen repeatedly, ten times or more. V and J are TRBV14 and TRBJ2-3; 12 nucleotides agree with TRBD2. The CDR3 contains 16 residues. With V trimmed by 4 bases and J by 3 bases, 5 bases remained unmatched. Germline assignment: CDR1 SGHDN and CDR2 FVKESK. The CDR3 coding sequence is TGTGCCAGCAGCCGACTAGCGGGAGCAGGGACAGATACGCAGTATTTT. It specifies CASSRLAGAGTDTQYF.

J is TRBJ2-5 and V is TRBV6-2 or TRBV6-3; 8 bases agree with TRBD2. V lost 2 bases to trimming and J lost 2 bases; unmatched junction nucleotides: 19. The V gene's germline CDR1 is MNHEY and CDR2 SVGEGT. The CDR3 is made up of 20 amino acids. The CDR3 loop reads CASSYGLLAGGLWGQETQYF. For the CDR3, the DNA is TGTGCCAGCAGTTACGGGCTTTTGGCGGGAGGCCTTTGGGGTCAAGAGACCCAGTACTTC.

This clonotype was seen repeatedly, ten times or more. V and J are TRBV28 and TRBJ2-1; perhaps TRBD2 as D (7 bases). Deletions cut 5 bases from V and 6 bases from J, with 20 bases between. This CDR3 spans 16 amino acids. The V gene's germline CDR1 is MDHEN and CDR2 SYDVKM. CDR3 nucleotide sequence: TGTGCCAGCAGTATTGGGGGGGCTAGCGGTCTCAATGAGCAGTTCTTC. Amino acid sequence: CASSIGGASGLNEQFF. Full variable domain (remainder filled in from reference TRBV28 and TRBJ2-1): DVKVTQSSRYLVKRTGEKVFLECVQDMDHENMFWYRQDPGLGLRLIYFSYDVKMKEKGDIPEGYSVSREKKERFSLILESASTNQTSMYLCASSIGGASGLNEQFFGPGTRLTVL.

A word on this clonotype: The conserved closing phenylalanine or tryptophan is absent in this CDR3, likely reflecting a read error. The J gene is TRBJ2-1, the V gene TRBV3-1, with TRBD2 matching 8 bases. The trim removed 4 bases at V and 4 bases at J, leaving 9 bases unmatched. CDR3 length: 16 residues. CDR1 LGHDT and CDR2 YNNKEL come from the germline V gene (reference sequence). CDR3 protein: CASSPLPGTRYNEQFS. The DNA of the CDR3 is TGTGCCAGCAGCCCTCTCCCAGGGACTAGGTACAATGAGCAGTTCTCC.